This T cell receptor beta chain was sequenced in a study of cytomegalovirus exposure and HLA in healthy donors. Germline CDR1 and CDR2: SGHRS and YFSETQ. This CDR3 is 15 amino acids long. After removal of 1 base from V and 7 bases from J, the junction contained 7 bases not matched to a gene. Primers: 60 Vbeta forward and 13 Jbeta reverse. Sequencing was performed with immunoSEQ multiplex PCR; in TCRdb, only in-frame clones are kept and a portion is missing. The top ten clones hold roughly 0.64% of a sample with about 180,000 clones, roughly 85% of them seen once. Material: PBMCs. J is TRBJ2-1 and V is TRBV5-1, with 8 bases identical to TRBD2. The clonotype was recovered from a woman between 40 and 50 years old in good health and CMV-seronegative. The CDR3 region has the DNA TGCGCCAGCAGCTTGACCGGGACTAGGGATAATGAGCAGTTCTTC. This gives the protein CASSLTGTRDNEQFF.